In its sample, the clone carrying this T cell receptor (beta chain) was seen a few times. What it binds is unknown. Germline V gene data show CDR1 as SGHRS and CDR2 as YFSETQ. This CDR3 contains 16 residues. Unmatched junction bases numbered 6, after V lost 4 bases and J lost 4 bases. The whole isolated RNA underwent reverse transcription, so sequencing captured expressed TCRB transcripts. The method was immunoSEQ multiplex PCR; TCRdb's version includes in-frame clones alone and lacks a portion of them. Altogether around 500,000 clones are present, about an eighth being singletons, with the ten largest covering over 0.04%. These data originate in a study of beta chain features in type 1 diabetes. Across the study: Sorted cell examination encompassed approximately 110 million cells across all samples. Regarding the study as a whole: Possibly, sequencing cDNA over-represented cells that had high TCR expression levels.

The chain uses TRBV5-1 and TRBJ2-7; 15 positions match TRBD2. This sequence originates from a woman younger than 30 in good health. Sequencing was done on a sample of naive CD4+ T cells from blood. The CDR3 here is CASSPGTSGRNYEQYF. CDR3 bases: TGCGCCAGCAGCCCCGGGACTAGCGGGAGGAATTACGAGCAGTACTTC.